This TCR beta chain was documented in a study of blood T cell repertoires in COVID-19. On the study more broadly: COVID-19 samples from acute and convalescent phases originated in the United States, Italy and Spain. In each case, the material was cDNA or gDNA derived from T cells, B-cell-depleted T cells, or PBMCs.

Trimming left V 3 bases short and J 5 bases short, with 13 bases between. This CDR3 is built from 15 residues. The germline V gene has CDR1 KGHSH and CDR2 LQKENI. Study processing details: The authors estimated nucleated cell counts from reference gene primer amplification. TCRdb's table, derived via immunoSEQ multiplex PCR, lists solely in-frame clones and lacks some. V, J and clone size are taken as reported in that table, and D and trimming were inferred from the DNA itself. The profile shows about half a million clones, approximately 85% of them singletons. The origin of this receptor is a human donor in a cohort sampled during active COVID-19. The sample taken for sequencing was peripheral blood. The chain joins TRBV18 to TRBJ1-4; D perhaps matches TRBD1 (5 bases). For the CDR3, the DNA is TGTGCCAGCTCACCCCAGGGAGGGGAGAATGAAAAACTGTTTTTT. This sequence encodes CASSPQGGENEKLFF. Based on the CDR3 plus reference TRBV18 and TRBJ1-4, the full variable domain is NAGVMQNPRHLVRRRGQEARLRCSPMKGHSHVYWYRQLPEEGLKFMVYLQKENIIDESGMPKERFSAEFPKEGPSILRIQQVVRGDSAAYFCASSPQGGENEKLFFGSGTQLSVL.